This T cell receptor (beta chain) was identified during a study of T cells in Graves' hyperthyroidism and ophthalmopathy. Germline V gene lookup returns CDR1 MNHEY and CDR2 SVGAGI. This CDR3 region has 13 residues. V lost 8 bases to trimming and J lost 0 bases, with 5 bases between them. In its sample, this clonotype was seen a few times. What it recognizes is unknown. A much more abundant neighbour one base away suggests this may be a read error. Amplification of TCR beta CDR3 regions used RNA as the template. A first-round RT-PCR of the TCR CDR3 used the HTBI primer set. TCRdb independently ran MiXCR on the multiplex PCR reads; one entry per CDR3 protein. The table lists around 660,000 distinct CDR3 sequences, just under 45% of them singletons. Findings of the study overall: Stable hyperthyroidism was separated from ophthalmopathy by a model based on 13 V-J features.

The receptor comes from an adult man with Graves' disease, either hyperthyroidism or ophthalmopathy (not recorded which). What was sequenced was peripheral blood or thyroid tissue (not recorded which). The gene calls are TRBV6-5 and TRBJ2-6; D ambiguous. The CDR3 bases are TGTGCCAGCCTGAGCTCTGGGGCCAACGTCCTGACTTTC. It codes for CASLSSGANVLTF.